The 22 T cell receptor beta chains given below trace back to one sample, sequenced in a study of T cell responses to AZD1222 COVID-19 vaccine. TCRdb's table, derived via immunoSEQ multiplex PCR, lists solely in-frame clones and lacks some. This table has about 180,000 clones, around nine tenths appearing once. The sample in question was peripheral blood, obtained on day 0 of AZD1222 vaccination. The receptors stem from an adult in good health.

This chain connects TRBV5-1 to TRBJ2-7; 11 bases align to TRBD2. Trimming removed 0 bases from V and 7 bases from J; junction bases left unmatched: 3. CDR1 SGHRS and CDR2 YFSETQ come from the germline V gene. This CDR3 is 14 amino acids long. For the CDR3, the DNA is TGCGCCAGCAGCTTGGAACTAGCGGGAGTGGAGCAGTACTTC. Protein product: CASSLELAGVEQYF.

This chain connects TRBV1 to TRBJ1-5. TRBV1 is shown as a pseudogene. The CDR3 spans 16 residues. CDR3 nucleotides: TGCACCAGCAGCCGCGAGGTTGGGGGGGGCGGTCAGCCCCAGCATTTT. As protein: CTSSREVGGGGQPQHF.

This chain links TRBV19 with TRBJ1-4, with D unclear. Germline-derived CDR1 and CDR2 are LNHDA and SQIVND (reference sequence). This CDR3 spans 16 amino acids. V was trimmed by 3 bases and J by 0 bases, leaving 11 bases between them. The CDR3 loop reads CASSISSTTTNEKLFF. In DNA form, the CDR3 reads TGTGCCAGTAGTATTTCTTCGACAACAACTAATGAAAAACTGTTTTTT.

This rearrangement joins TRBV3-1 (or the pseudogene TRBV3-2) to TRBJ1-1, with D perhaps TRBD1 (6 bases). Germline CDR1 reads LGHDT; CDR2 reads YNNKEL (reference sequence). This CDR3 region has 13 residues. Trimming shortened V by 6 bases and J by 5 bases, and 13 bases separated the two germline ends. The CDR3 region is CASRSSTGTEAFF. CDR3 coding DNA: TGTGCCAGCAGGTCTAGTACAGGGACTGAAGCTTTCTTT.

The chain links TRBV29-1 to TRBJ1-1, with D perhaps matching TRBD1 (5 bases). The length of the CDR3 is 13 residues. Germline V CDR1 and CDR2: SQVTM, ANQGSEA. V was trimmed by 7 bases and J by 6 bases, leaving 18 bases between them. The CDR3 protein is CSALGPAQAEAFF. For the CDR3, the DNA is TGCAGCGCCCTTGGCCCAGCACAGGCTGAAGCTTTCTTT.

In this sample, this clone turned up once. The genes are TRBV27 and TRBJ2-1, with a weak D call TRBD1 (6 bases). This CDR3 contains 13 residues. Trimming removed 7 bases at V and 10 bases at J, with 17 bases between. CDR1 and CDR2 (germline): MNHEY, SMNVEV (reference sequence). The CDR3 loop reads CASTYQSGTEQFF. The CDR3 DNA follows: TGTGCCAGCACCTACCAGTCCGGGACAGAGCAGTTCTTC.

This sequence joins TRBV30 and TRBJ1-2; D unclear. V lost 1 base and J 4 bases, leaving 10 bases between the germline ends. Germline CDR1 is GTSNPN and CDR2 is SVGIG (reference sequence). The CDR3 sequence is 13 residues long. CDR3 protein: CAWSGAAVYGYTF. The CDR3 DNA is TGTGCCTGGAGTGGGGCTGCAGTCTATGGCTACACCTTC.

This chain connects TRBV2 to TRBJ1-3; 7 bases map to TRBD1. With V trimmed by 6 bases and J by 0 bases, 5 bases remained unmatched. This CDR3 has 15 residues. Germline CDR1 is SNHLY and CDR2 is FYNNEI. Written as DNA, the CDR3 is TGTGCCAGCAGGGCTGGGACAGACTCTGGAAACACCATATATTTT. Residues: CASRAGTDSGNTIYF. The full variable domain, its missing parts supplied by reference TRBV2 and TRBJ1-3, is EPEVTQTPSHQVTQMGQEVILRCVPISNHLYFYWYRQILGQKVEFLVSFYNNEISEKSEIFDDQFSVERPDGSNFTLKIRSTKLEDSAMYFCASRAGTDSGNTIYFGEGSWLTVV.

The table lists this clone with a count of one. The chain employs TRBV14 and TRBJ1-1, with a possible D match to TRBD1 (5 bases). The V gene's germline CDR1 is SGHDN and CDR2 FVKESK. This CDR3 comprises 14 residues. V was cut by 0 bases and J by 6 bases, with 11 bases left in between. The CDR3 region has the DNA TGTGCCAGCAGCCAAGAGGCAGGGATGGCTGAAGCTTTCTTT. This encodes CASSQEAGMAEAFF.

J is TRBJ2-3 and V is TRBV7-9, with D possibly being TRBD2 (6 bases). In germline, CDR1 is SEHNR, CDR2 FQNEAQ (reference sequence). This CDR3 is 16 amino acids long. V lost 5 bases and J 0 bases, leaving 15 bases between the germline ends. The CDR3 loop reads CASSPRLGTSTDTQYF. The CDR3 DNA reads TGTGCCAGCAGCCCCCGACTAGGCACTAGCACAGATACGCAGTATTTT.

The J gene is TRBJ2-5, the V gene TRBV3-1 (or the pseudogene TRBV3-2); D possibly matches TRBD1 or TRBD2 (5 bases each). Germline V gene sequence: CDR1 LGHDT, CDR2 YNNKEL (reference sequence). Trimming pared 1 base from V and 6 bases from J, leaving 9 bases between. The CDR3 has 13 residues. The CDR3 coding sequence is TGTGCCAGCAGCCAAGGGGGACCCCAGACCCAGTACTTC. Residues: CASSQGGPQTQYF.

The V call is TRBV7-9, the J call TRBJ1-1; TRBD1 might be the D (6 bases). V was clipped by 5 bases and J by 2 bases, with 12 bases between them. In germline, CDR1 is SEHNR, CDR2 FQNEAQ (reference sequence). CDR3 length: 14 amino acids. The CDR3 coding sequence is TGTGCCAGCAGCCGCCGACAGGTTAACACTGAAGCTTTCTTT. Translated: CASSRRQVNTEAFF.

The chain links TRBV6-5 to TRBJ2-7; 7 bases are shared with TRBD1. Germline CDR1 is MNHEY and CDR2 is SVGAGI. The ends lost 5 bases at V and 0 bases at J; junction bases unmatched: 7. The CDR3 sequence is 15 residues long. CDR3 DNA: TGTGCCAGCAGTCCCCAGGGGGACAGCTCCTACGAGCAGTACTTC. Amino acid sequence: CASSPQGDSSYEQYF.

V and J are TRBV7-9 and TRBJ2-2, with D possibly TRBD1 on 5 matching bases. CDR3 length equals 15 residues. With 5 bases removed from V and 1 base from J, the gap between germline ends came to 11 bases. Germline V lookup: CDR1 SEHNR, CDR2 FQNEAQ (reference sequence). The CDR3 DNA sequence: TGTGCCAGCAGCGGCCGACAGAGGAACACCGGGGAGCTGTTTTTT. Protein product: CASSGRQRNTGELFF. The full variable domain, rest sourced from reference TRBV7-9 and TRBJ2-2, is DTGVSQNPRHKITKRGQNVTFRCDPISEHNRLYWYRQTLGQGPEFLTYFQNEAQLEKSRLLSDRFSAERPKGSFSTLEIQRTEQGDSAMYLCASSGRQRNTGELFFGEGSRLTVL.

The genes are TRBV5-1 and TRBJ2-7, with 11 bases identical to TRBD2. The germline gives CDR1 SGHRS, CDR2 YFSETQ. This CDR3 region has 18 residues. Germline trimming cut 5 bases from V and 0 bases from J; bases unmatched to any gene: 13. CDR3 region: CASRAGGATSGASYEQYF. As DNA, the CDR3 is TGCGCCAGCAGGGCCGGGGGTGCGACTAGCGGGGCCTCCTACGAGCAGTACTTC.

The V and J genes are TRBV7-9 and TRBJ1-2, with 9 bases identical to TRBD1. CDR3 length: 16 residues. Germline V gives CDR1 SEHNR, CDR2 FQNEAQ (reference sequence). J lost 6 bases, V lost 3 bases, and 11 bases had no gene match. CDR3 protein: CASSFTWGQGGDGYTF. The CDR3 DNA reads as TGTGCCAGCAGCTTTACCTGGGGACAGGGAGGGGATGGCTACACCTTC.

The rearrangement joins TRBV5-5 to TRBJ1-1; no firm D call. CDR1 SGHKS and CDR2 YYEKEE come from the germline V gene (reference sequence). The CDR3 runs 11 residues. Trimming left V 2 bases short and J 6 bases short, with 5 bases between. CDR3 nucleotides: TGTGCCAGCAGCTTAGTAGCTGAAGCTTTCTTT. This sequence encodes CASSLVAEAFF.

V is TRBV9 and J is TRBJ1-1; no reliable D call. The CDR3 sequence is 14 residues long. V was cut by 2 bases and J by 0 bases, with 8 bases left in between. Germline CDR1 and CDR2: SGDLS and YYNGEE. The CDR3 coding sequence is TGTGCCAGCAGCGTCGCGTCAGTGAACACTGAAGCTTTCTTT. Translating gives CASSVASVNTEAFF.

The CDR3 bases are TGTGCCAGCAGCCAAATCGGGTTCGGCTCCTACAATGAGCAGTTCTTC. Its protein product is CASSQIGFGSYNEQFF. The V and J genes are TRBV27 and TRBJ2-1; D uncertain. Germline V gene lookup returns CDR1 MNHEY and CDR2 SMNVEV (reference sequence). V lost 6 bases to trimming and J lost 0 bases, with 15 bases between them. This CDR3 region has 16 residues.

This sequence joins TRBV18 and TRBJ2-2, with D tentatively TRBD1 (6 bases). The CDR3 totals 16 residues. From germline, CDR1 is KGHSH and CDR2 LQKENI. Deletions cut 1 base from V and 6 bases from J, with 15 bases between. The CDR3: CASSPRTVDVAGELFF. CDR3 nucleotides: TGTGCCAGCTCACCACGGACAGTCGACGTGGCCGGGGAGCTGTTTTTT.

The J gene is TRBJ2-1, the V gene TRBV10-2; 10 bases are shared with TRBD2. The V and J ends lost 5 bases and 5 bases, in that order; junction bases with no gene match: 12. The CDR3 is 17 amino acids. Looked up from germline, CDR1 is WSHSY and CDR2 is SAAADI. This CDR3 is CASSRFPAGGENNEQFF. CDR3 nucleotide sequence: TGCGCCAGCAGTCGATTCCCAGCGGGAGGGGAGAACAATGAGCAGTTCTTC.

The CDR3 protein is CASRAGTENQPQHF. In DNA form, the CDR3 reads TGTGCCAGCAGGGCCGGGACAGAGAATCAGCCCCAGCATTTT. This sequence joins TRBV2 and TRBJ1-5, with 7 positions matching TRBD1. V trimming: 6 bases; J trimming: 4 bases; junction bases outside the gene matches: 6. The CDR3 spans 14 residues. In germline, CDR1 is SNHLY, CDR2 FYNNEI.